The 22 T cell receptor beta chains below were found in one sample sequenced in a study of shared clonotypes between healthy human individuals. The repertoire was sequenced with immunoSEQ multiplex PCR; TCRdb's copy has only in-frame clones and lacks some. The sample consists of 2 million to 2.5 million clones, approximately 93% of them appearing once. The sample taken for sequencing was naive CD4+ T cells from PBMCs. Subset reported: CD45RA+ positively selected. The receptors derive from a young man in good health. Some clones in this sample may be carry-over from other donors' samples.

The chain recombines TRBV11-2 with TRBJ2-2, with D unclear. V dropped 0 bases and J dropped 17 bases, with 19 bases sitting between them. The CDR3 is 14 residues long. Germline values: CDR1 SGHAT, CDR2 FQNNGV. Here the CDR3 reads CASSLDPSSRSVFF. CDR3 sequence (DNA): TGTGCCAGCAGCTTAGATCCTTCGAGTAGGTCGGTCTTTTTT. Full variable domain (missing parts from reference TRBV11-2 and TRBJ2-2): EAGVAQSPRYKIIEKRQSVAFWCNPISGHATLYWYQQILGQGPKLLIQFQNNGVVDDSQLPKDRFSAERLKGVDSTLKIQPAKLEDSAVYLCASSLDPSSRSVFFGEGSRLTVL.

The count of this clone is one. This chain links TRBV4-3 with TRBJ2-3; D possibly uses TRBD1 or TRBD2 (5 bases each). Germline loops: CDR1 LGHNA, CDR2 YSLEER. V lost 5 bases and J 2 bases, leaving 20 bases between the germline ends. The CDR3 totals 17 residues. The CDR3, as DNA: TGCGCCAGCAGCATTTCCGGGGCAGAGAGGGTCACAGATACGCAGTATTTT. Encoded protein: CASSISGAERVTDTQYF.

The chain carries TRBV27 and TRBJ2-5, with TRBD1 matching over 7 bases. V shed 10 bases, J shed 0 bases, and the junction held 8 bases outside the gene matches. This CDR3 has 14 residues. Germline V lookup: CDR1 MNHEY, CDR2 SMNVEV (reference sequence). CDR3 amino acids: CATKDRRNQETQYF. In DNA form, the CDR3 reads TGTGCCACCAAGGACAGGCGCAACCAAGAGACCCAGTACTTC.

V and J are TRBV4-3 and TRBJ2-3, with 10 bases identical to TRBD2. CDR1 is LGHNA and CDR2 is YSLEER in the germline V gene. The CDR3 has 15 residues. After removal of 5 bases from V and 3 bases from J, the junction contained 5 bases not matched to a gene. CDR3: CASSALAGGTDTQYF. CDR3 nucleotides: TGCGCCAGCAGCGCATTAGCGGGAGGAACAGATACGCAGTATTTT.

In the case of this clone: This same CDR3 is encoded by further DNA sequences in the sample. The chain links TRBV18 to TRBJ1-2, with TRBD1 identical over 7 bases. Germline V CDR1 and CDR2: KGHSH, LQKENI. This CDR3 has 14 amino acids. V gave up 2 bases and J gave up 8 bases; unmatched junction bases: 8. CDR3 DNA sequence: TGTGCCAGCTCACCAGGCACAGGGGATAACGGCTACACCTTC. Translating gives CASSPGTGDNGYTF.

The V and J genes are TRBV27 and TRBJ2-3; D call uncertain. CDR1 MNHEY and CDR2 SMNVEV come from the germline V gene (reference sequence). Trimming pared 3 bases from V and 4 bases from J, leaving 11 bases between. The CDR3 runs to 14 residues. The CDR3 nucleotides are TGTGCCAGCAGTTTTCGGTTTGGGCCAGATACGCAGTATTTT. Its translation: CASSFRFGPDTQYF.

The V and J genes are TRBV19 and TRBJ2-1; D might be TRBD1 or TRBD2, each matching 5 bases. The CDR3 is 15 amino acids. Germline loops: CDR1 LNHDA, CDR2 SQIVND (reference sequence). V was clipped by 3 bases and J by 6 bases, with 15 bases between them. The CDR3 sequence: CASSMRGIPLNEQFF. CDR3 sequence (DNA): TGTGCCAGTAGTATGAGGGGTATTCCCCTCAATGAGCAGTTCTTC.

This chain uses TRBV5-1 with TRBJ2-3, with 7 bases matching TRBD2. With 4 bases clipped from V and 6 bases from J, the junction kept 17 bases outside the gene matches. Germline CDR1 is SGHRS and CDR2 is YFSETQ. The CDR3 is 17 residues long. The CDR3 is CASSRTSGAVTYDTQYF. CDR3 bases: TGCGCCAGCAGCCGGACAAGCGGGGCCGTTACCTACGATACGCAGTATTTT.

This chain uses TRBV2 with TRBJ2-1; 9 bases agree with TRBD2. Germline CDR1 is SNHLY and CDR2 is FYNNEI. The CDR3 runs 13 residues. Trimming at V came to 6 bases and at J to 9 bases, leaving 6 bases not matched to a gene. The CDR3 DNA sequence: TGTGCCAGCAGCGTGACTAGCGGAGGTGAGCAGTTCTTC. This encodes CASSVTSGGEQFF.

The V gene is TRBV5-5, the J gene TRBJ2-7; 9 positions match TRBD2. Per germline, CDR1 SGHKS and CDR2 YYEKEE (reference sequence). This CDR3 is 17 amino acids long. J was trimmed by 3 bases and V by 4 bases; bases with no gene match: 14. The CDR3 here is CASSLLGGSGGHYEQYF. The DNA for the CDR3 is TGTGCCAGCAGCCTGCTGGGGGGTAGCGGGGGACACTACGAGCAGTACTTC.

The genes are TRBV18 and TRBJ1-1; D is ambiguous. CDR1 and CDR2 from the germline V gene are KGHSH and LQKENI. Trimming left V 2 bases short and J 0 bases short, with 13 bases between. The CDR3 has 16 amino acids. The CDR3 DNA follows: TGTGCCAGCTCACCAATTAACGCACCATTGAACACTGAAGCTTTCTTT. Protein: CASSPINAPLNTEAFF.

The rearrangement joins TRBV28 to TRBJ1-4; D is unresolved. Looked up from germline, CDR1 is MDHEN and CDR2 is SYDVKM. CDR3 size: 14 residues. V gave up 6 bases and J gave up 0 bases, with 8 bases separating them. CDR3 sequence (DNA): TGTGCCAGCAGCTCATTAACAACTAATGAAAAACTGTTTTTT. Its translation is CASSSLTTNEKLFF.

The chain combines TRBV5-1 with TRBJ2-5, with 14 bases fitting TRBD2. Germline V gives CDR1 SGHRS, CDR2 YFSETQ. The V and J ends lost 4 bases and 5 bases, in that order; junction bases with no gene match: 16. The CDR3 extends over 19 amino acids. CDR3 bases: TGCGCCAGCAGCGGCGCCGGGACTAGCGGGAGCATGGGAGGTGAGACCCAGTACTTC. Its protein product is CASSGAGTSGSMGGETQYF.

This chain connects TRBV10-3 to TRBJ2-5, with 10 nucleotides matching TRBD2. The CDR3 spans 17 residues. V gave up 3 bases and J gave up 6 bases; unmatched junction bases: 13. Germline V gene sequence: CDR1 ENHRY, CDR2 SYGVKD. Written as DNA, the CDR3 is TGTGCCATCAGTGACGGAGCGGGAGGGCCGGTGGGAAAGACCCAGTACTTC. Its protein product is CAISDGAGGPVGKTQYF.

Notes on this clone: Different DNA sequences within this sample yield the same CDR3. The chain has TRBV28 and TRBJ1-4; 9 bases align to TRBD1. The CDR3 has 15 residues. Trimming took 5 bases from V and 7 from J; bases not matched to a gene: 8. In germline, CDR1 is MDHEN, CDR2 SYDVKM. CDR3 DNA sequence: TGTGCCAGCAGTCCGCCGGGACAGGGAGGTGAAAAACTGTTTTTT. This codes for CASSPPGQGGEKLFF.

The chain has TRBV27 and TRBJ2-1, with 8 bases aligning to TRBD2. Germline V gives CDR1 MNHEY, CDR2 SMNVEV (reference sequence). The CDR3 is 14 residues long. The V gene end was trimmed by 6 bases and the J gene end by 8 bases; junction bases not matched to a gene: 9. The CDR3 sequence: CASRSSGGVYEQFF. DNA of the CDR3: TGTGCCAGCAGATCATCGGGGGGGGTCTATGAGCAGTTCTTC.

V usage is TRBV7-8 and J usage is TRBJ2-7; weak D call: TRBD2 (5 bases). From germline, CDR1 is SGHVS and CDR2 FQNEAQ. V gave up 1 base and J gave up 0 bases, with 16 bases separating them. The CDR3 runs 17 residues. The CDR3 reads CASSLEWGAAGSYEQYF. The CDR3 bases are TGTGCCAGCAGCTTAGAGTGGGGAGCGGCAGGCTCCTACGAGCAGTACTTC.

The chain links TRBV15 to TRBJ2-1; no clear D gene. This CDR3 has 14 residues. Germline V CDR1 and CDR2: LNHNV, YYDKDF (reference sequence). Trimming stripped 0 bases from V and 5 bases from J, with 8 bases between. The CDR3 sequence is CATSRDLTDNEQFF. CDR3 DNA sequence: TGTGCCACCAGCAGAGATCTGACGGACAATGAGCAGTTCTTC. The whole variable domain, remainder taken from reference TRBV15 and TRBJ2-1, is DAMVIQNPRYQVTQFGKPVTLSCSQTLNHNVMYWYQQKSSQAPKLLFHYYDKDFNNEADTPDNFQSRRPNTSFCFLDIRSPGLGDTAMYLCATSRDLTDNEQFFGPGTRLTVL.

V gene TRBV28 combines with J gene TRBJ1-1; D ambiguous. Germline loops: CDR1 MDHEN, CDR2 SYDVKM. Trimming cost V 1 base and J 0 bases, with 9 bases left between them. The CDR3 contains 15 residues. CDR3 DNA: TGTGCCAGCAGTTTATCGGGCAACATGAACACTGAAGCTTTCTTT. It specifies CASSLSGNMNTEAFF.

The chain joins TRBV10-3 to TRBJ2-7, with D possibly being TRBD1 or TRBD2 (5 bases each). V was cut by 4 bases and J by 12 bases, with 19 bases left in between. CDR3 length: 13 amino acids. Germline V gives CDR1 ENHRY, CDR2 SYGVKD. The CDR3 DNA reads TGTGCCATCAGTGCTGGGGACGGCCTCTTTCCGTACTTC. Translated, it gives CAISAGDGLFPYF.

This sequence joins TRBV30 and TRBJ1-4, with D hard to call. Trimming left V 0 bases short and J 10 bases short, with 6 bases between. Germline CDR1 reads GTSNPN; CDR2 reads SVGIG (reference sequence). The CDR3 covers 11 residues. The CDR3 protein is CAWSVGLKLFF. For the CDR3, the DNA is TGTGCCTGGAGTGTAGGACTAAAACTGTTTTTT.

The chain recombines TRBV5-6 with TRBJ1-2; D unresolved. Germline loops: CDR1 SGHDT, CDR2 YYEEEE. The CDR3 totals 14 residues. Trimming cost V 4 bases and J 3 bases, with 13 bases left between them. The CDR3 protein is CASSRGGAHYGYTF. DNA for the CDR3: TGTGCCAGCAGCCGAGGCGGCGCTCACTATGGCTACACCTTC.